This TCR beta chain was captured in a study of T cell changes during pregnancy in multiple sclerosis. Some clones are missing from TCRdb's copy, which holds only in-frame ones; the method was immunoSEQ multiplex PCR. The sample shows 35,000 to 40,000 clones, roughly nine tenths of them seen only once. This clonotype was sampled from a female donor with multiple sclerosis, enrolled in a pregnancy study. The sample consisted of CD4+ T cells from peripheral blood mononuclear cells, taken in the third trimester of pregnancy.

The CDR3 nucleotides are TGTGCCAGCAGGCGAATGAGGGGGCCCGGCTCCTACGAGCAGTACTTC. This gives the protein CASRRMRGPGSYEQYF. The chain carries TRBV6-6 and TRBJ2-7; TRBD1 agrees at 7 bases. This CDR3 comprises 16 residues. Germline values: CDR1 MNHNY, CDR2 SVGAGI (reference sequence). The junction had 11 bases not matched to a gene; V was cut back by 6 bases and J by 0 bases.